The sequence of this TCR beta chain was determined in a study of PD-1 blockade in classical Hodgkin lymphoma (dated by TCRdb to 2019 to 2021). With respect to the entire study: Nivolumab dosing was 3 mg/kg intravenously every 2 weeks, continuing until either disease progression or unacceptable toxicity. The study used TCR beta sequencing and CyTOF to define a peripheral blood immune signature of response to PD-1 blockade in classical Hodgkin lymphoma. Overall study outcomes, separate from this receptor: By C4D1, a significant rise was seen in CD4+ TCR diversity but not in CD8+ TCR diversity (p=0.0027 vs p=0.16), and the rise was most apparent among complete responders (p=0.02). Among trial patients, those achieving complete response had baseline diversity similar to that of newly diagnosed patients, while diversity was significantly lower in partial responders and progressors. Baseline TCR diversity was reported as lower in newly diagnosed patients than in healthy donors, and lower still in relapsed/refractory patients. The study was restricted to a single clinical trial cohort, and the causes of repertoire differences, possibly disease activity or prior therapy, were left undefined. Lower diversity was observed in patients in whom nivolumab was started less than 1 year after ASCT, and these patients were excluded from later analyses so that confounding by immune reconstitution would be avoided.

Genomic DNA was isolated using the Qiagen DNeasy kit from unsorted PBMCs as well as from negatively selected CD4+ and CD8+ fractions. TCR beta CDR3 regions were amplified by immunoSEQ multiplex PCR using primers annealing to V and J segments. A synthetic immune receptor repertoire was used to minimize amplification bias, and any remaining bias was removed computationally after sequencing. The original methods were these. Repertoire diversity was quantified as the Shannon entropy index using custom Python scripts. Unsorted, CD4+ and CD8+ repertoires were analyzed separately, except for combined analyses in which CD4+ and CD8+ sequences were merged in silico. A clone counted as expanded when the clone's frequency after treatment rose at least 2-fold relative to C1D1, and clones undetected at baseline were given a pseudocount of 0.5. Singleton clones were defined as clones with 0 or 1 copy at C1D1, and non-singleton clones were defined as clones with 2 or more copies. By matching protein sequences in sorted samples from the same patient, clones expanded in unsorted samples were annotated as CD4+, CD8+ or unknown. Wilcoxon tests on paired samples were used to test changes in diversity from C1D1 to C4D1. TCRdb's version of the immuneACCESS table is confined to in-frame rearrangements and falls short of the full clone set. An unresolved V gene accounts for under half of the shortfall where checked; the remainder is of unknown origin. The V and J calls and clone size come from that table; D and trimming were worked out from the DNA. The sample table contains 50,000 or so clones; only one count was recorded for roughly 86% of them. The ten largest account for approximately 7% of the sample.

The CDR3 runs 13 residues from the cysteine to the phenylalanine. The read is trimmed to its CDR3 DNA, 39 bases read in frame from base 1. In the germline V gene, CDR1 corresponds to MNHNS and CDR2 to SASEGT. The V end loses 0 bases and the J end loses 2 bases, and a stretch of 3 bases separates them. Details on this clone: Its antigen is not yet known. Base quality data are lacking; no much larger clone is found one base away.

The time point label on this specimen signifies: cycle 4 day 1 (C4D1), after 6 weeks of nivolumab. Relapse after autologous stem cell transplantation had occurred in all trial patients, and cohorts A, B and C were distinguished by prior brentuximab vedotin exposure. The trial cohort comprised around 60 patients with relapsed/refractory classical Hodgkin lymphoma whose best overall responses were complete response, partial response or progressive disease. Trial patients were treated with single-agent nivolumab in the multi-cohort phase II CheckMate 205 trial. An independent review committee assessed best overall response by applying the 2007 International Working Group response criteria. Trial PBMCs were obtained immediately prior to nivolumab initiation (C1D1) and on therapy at cycle 2 day 1 and cycle 4 day 1. After peripheral blood was drawn into 8 mL Vacutainer Cell Preparation Tubes, PBMCs were isolated by centrifugation and then cryopreserved.

The source of this sequence is a human donor with classical Hodgkin lymphoma. Source: peripheral blood mononuclear cells (PBMCs), taken before the fourth cycle of nivolumab. The rearrangement combines TRBV6-1 with TRBJ2-3, with the D gene not confidently named. The sequenced DNA is TGTGCCAGCAGTGAAGCCTTCACAGATACGCAGTATTTT. Its protein is CASSEAFTDTQYF.